This TCR beta chain was obtained from a study of T cells in Graves' hyperthyroidism and ophthalmopathy. This clonotype occurred many times. Researchers took RNA transcripts and amplified the TCR beta CDR3 regions from them. With the HTBI primer set, the TCR CDR3 went through a first round of RT-PCR. TCRdb reanalysed the multiplex PCR reads using MiXCR and keeps one entry per CDR3 protein. This sample has 650,000 to 800,000 distinct CDR3 sequences, with approximately 42% found just once. Based on clinical symptoms, serum thyroxine and TRAb, thyroid ultrasound and orbital computed tomography, diagnoses were reached. The CDR3 has 13 residues. Trimming removed 2 bases from V and 3 bases from J, with 7 bases in between.

The clonotype was recovered from an adult man with Graves' disease, either hyperthyroidism or ophthalmopathy (not recorded which). The sample comprised peripheral blood or thyroid tissue (not recorded which). The chain is built from TRBV12-3 or TRBV12-4 and TRBJ1-1, with D perhaps TRBD1 (6 bases). CDR3 amino acids: CASSLRGDTEAFF. CDR3 nucleotide sequence: TGTGCCAGCAGTTTAAGGGGGGACACTGAAGCTTTCTTT.